This TCR beta chain was sequenced for a study of blood T cell repertoires in COVID-19. Overall study context: The United States, Italy and Spain supplied acute and convalescent COVID-19 samples. Nucleic acid was either cDNA or gDNA, and it came from T cells, B-cell-depleted T cells, or PBMCs.

In the original workflow: Reference gene primers were amplified, and this amplification served to estimate nucleated cell counts. Clones were read by immunoSEQ multiplex PCR, and TCRdb kept only the in-frame ones, dropping some. The V and J calls and clone size were taken over from that table, and D and trimming were inferred from the DNA. The repertoire holds approximately 70,000 clones, with 85% to 90% as singletons. V was cut by 4 bases and J by 3 bases, with 10 bases left in between. The CDR3 runs to 13 residues. Sequencing was performed on peripheral blood. V is TRBV23-1 and J is TRBJ2-7; D may be TRBD2 (5 bases). TRBV23-1 is an ORF for which the function is uncertain. The clonotype comes from a man between 65 and 79 years old with active COVID-19. The CDR3 sequence: CASSPASRYEQYF. CDR3 DNA sequence: TGCGCCAGCAGTCCCGCTAGCCGCTACGAGCAGTACTTC.